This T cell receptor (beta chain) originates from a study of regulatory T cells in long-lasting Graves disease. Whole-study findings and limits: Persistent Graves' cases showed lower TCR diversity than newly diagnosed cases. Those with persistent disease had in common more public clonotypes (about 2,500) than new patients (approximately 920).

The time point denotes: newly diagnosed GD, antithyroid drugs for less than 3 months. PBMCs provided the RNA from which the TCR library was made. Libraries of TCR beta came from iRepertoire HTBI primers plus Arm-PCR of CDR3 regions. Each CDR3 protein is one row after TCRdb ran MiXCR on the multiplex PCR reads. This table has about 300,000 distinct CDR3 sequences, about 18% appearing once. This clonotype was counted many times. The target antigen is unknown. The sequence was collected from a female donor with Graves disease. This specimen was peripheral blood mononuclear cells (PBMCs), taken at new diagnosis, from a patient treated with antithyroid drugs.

CDR3: CASIRTSGSSTDTQYF. The DNA of the CDR3 is TGTGCCAGTATTCGGACTAGCGGGAGTAGTACAGATACGCAGTATTTT. The chain couples TRBV19 to TRBJ2-3; TRBD2 agrees at 13 bases. V trimming: 7 bases; J trimming: 3 bases; junction bases outside the gene matches: 7. From germline, CDR1 is LNHDA and CDR2 SQIVND (reference sequence). The CDR3 contains 16 residues.